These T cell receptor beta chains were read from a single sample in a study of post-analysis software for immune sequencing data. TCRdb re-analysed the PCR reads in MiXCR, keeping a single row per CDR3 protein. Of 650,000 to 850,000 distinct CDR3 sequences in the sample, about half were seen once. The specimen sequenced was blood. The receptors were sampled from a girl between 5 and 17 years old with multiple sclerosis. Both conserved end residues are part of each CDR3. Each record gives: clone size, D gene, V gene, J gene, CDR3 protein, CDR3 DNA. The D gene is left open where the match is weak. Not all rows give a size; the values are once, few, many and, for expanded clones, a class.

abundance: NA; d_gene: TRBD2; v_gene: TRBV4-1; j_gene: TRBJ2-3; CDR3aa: CASSHPREKSTDTQYF; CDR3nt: TGCGCCAGCAGCCACCCGCGGGAGAAGAGCACAGATACGCAGTATTTT
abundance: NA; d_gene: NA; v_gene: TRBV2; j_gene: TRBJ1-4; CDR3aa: CASSLMEAEKRFF; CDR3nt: TGTGCCAGCAGTTTAATGGAGGCGGAAAAACGGTTTTTT
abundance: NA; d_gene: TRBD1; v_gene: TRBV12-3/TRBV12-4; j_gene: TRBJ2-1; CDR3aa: CATSGGMNEQFF; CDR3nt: TGTGCCACCTCAGGGGGAATGAATGAGCAGTTCTTC
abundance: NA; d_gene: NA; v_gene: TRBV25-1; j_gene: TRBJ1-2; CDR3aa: CASSEYGAGYGYTF; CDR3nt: TGTGCCAGCAGTGAATATGGGGCTGGGTATGGCTACACCTTC
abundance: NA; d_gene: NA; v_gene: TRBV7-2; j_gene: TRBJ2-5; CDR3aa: CASSFEDAGIVGQETQYF; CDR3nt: TGTGCCAGCAGCTTTGAGGACGCGGGGATAGTGGGCCAAGAGACCCAGTACTTC
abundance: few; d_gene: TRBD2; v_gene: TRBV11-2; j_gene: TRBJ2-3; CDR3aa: CASSLVAGGPTDTQYF; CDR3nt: TGTGCCAGCAGCTTAGTAGCGGGAGGTCCCACAGATACGCAGTATTTT
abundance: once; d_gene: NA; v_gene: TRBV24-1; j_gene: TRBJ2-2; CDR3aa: CATSDIWAGELFF; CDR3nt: TGTGCCACCAGTGATATCTGGGCCGGGGAGCTGTTTTTT
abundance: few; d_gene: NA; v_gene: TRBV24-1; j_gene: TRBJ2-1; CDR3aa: CATRGPTGVEDEQFF; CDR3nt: TGTGCCACCAGGGGCCCGACAGGAGTGGAGGATGAGCAGTTCTTC
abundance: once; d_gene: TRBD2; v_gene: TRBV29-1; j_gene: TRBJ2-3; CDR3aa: CSVEASSGADTQYF; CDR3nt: TGCAGCGTTGAAGCCTCTAGCGGGGCCGATACGCAGTATTTT
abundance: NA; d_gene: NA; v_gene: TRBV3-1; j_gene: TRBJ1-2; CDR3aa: CASSQGIIGAGYTF; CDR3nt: TGTGCCAGCAGCCAAGGGATAATTGGGGCCGGCTACACCTTC
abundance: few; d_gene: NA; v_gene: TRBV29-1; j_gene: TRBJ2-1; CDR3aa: CSVGNGVYNEQFF; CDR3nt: TGCAGCGTTGGAAACGGGGTATACAATGAGCAGTTCTTC
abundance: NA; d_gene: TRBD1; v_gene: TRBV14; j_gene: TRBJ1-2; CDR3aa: CASSLQPTGVTGYTF; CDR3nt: TGTGCCAGCAGCCTTCAACCGACAGGGGTGACTGGCTACACCTTC
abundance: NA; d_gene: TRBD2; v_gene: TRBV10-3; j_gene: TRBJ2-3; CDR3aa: CAISETSGSNADTQYF; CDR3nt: TGTGCCATCAGCGAAACTAGCGGGAGCAATGCAGATACGCAGTATTTT
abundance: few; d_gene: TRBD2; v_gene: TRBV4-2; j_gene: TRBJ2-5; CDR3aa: CASSQLAGAHQETQYF; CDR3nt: TGTGCCAGCAGCCAACTAGCGGGGGCTCACCAAGAGACCCAGTACTTC
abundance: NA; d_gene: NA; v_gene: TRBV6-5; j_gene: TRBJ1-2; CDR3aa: CASSERRAPLYGYTF; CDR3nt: TGTGCCAGCAGCGAGCGGAGGGCCCCCCTCTATGGCTACACCTTC
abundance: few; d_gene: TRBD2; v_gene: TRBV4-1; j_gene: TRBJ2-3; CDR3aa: CASSQVAGATDTQYF; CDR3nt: TGCGCCAGCAGCCAAGTAGCGGGAGCCACAGATACGCAGTATTTT
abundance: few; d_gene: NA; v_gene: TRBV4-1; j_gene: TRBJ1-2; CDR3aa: CASSQEVDVYGYTF; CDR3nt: TGCGCCAGCAGCCAAGAGGTGGATGTCTATGGCTACACCTTC
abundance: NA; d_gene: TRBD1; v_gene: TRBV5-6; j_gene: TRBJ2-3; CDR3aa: CASLPGQGAIGDTQYF; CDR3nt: TGTGCCAGCCTTCCGGGACAGGGGGCGATTGGAGATACGCAGTATTTT
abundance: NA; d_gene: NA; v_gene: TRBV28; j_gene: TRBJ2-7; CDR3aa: CASSFEVSAGVRNEQYF; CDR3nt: TGTGCCAGCAGTTTCGAGGTATCGGCGGGCGTCAGGAACGAGCAGTACTTC
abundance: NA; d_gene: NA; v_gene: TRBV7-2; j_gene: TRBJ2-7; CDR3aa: CASSLTGRGVEQYF; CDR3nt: TGTGCCAGCAGCTTAACGGGCCGCGGGGTCGAGCAGTACTTC
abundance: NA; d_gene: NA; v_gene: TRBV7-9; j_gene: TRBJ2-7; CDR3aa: CASSAHGVAYEQYF; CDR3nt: TGTGCCAGCAGCGCTCACGGGGTAGCCTACGAGCAGTACTTC
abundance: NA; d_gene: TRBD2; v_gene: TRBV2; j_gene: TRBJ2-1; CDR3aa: CASKGVTSGIYNEQFF; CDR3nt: TGTGCCAGCAAGGGAGTGACTAGCGGGATTTACAATGAGCAGTTCTTC
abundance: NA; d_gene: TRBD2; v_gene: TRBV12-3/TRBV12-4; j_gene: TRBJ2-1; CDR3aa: CASSFFQPGGPYNEQFF; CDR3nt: TGTGCCAGCAGTTTTTTCCAACCGGGGGGGCCGTACAATGAGCAGTTCTTC
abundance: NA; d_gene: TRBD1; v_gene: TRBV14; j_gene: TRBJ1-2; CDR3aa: CASSQVGQGTNYGYTF; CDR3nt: TGTGCCAGCAGCCAAGTGGGACAGGGGACCAACTATGGCTACACCTTC
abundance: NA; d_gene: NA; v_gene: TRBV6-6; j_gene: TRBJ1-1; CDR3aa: CASSYEWGGEDTEAFF; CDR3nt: TGTGCCAGCAGTTACGAGTGGGGTGGAGAGGACACTGAAGCTTTCTTT
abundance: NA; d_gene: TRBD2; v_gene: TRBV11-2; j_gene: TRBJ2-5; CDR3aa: CASSLDISGSETQYF; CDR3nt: TGTGCCAGCAGCTTAGATATAAGCGGGAGCGAGACCCAGTACTTC
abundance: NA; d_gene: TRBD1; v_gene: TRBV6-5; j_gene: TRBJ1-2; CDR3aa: CASRLRDSANYGYTF; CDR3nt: TGTGCCAGCAGACTACGGGACAGTGCTAACTATGGCTACACCTTC
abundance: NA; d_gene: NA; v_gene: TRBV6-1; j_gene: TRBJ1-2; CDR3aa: CASSEEVRDRHHGYTF; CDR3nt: TGTGCCAGCAGTGAAGAAGTCAGGGATCGACATCATGGCTACACCTTC
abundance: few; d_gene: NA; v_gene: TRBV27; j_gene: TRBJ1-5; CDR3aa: CASSFAGQPQHF; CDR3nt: TGTGCCAGCAGTTTCGCAGGACAGCCCCAGCATTTT
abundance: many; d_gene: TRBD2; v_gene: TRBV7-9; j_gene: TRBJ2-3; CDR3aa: CASSSTSGITDTQYF; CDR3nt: TGTGCCAGCAGCTCGACTAGCGGGATCACAGATACGCAGTATTTT
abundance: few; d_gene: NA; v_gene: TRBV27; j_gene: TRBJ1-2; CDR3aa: CASRDGANYGYTF; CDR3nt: TGTGCCAGCAGAGACGGAGCTAACTATGGCTACACCTTC
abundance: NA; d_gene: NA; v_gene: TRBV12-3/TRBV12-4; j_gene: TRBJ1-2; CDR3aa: CASSPRGGFPYGYTF; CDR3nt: TGTGCCAGCAGTCCCCGGGGGGGCTTCCCCTATGGCTACACCTTC
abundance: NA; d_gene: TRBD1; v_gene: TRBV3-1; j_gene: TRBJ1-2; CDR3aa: CASSQGQGANYGYTF; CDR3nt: TGTGCCAGCAGCCAAGGGCAGGGGGCAAACTATGGCTACACCTTC
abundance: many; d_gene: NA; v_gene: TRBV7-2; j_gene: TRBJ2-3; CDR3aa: CASSFLGRPKDTQYF; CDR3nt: TGTGCCAGCAGCTTCCTCGGCAGGCCTAAAGATACGCAGTATTTT
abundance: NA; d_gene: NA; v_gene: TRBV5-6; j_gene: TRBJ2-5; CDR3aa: CASSLISSVETQYF; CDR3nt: TGTGCCAGCAGCTTGATTAGTTCCGTGGAGACCCAGTACTTC
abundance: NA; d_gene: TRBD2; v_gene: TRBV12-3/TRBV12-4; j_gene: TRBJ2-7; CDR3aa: CASSLRGGGSSYEQYF; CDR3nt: TGTGCCAGCAGTCTCAGGGGCGGGGGGAGCTCCTACGAGCAGTACTTC
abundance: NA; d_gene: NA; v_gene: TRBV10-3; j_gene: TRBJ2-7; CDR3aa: CAISESGGSFDTEQYF; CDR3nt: TGTGCCATCAGTGAGTCCGGGGGTAGCTTTGACACCGAGCAGTACTTC
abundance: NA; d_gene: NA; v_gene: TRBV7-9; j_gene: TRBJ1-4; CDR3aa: CASSFKAQQAKLFF; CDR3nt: TGTGCCAGCAGTTTCAAGGCTCAGCAGGCAAAACTGTTTTTT
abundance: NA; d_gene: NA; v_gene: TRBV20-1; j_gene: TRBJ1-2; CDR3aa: CSARDGLNYGYTF; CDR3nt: TGCAGTGCTAGAGATGGACTGAACTATGGCTACACCTTC